This T cell receptor (beta chain) was captured by sequencing in a study of CD8 T cells in Susac syndrome. Points from the study as a whole: The study recognized that the number of individuals in its TCR sequencing and HLA analysis was relatively small.

From blood CD8+ and CD4+ T cells, TCR beta sequences were generated. Negative isolation yielded CD8+ and CD4+ T cells; FACS enriched TEMRA cells. V shed 2 bases, J shed 7 bases, and the junction held 7 bases outside the gene matches. Looked up from germline, CDR1 is MNHEY and CDR2 is SMNVEV (reference sequence). The CDR3 sequence is 15 residues long. Worth noting for this clonotype: Its antigen is currently unknown.

With random hexamers, reverse transcription was performed on about 0.5 to 1 ug of RNA. Across 54 Vbeta and 13 Jbeta, TCR beta CDR3 was amplified with immunoSEQ multiplex PCR. MiXCR, applied by TCRdb to the immunoSEQ multiplex PCR reads, yields one record per CDR3 protein. Of some 170,000 distinct CDR3 sequences in the sample, approximately 94% are singletons; the top ten hold about 0.095%. The TCR sequence derives from a human donor with multiple sclerosis. The V and J genes are TRBV27 and TRBJ1-5; 8 bases fit TRBD1. Sequencing was carried out using CD4+ T cells from PBMCs. The CDR3 reads CASSLTGQDWQPQHF. For the CDR3, the DNA is TGTGCCAGCAGTTTAACGGGACAGGACTGGCAGCCCCAGCATTTT.